The 7 T cell receptor beta chains below all came from one sample that was sequenced in a study of Ad26.COV2.S vaccination and SARS-CoV-2 variants. The table came from immunoSEQ multiplex PCR; TCRdb's copy has only in-frame clones and leaves some out. Among 250,000 to 300,000 clones, about 89% were seen once, and the ten largest hold about 3.5%. Described treatment: about 20 received Ad26.COV2.S at low or high dose, single or two shots; about 5 received placebo; per-sample allocation not given. Sampling happened 63 days after the first vaccine or placebo injection. Sequencing was performed on peripheral blood, taken in a trial of Ad26.COV2.S vaccine versus placebo. Source of these receptors: a person between 18 and 65 years old who received the Ad26.COV2.S COVID-19 vaccine or a placebo.

The chain has TRBV6-5 and TRBJ1-1; D ambiguous. V lost 2 bases and J 1 base, leaving 5 bases between the germline ends. Germline V gene sequence: CDR1 MNHEY, CDR2 SVGAGI. The CDR3 runs to 13 residues. CDR3 DNA: TGTGCCAGCAGTTACATACAGAACACTGAAGCTTTCTTT. Translation gives CASSYIQNTEAFF.

The rearrangement joins TRBV11-2 to TRBJ2-2; D uncertain. Trimming cost V 5 bases and J 3 bases, with 4 bases left between them. CDR1 and CDR2 (germline): SGHAT, FQNNGV. The CDR3 has 12 amino acids. In DNA, the CDR3 is TGTGCCAGCAGCCGTGACACCGGGGAGCTGTTTTTT. Its translation is CASSRDTGELFF.

The J gene is TRBJ1-2, the V gene TRBV5-6; 8 nucleotides align to TRBD1. The CDR3 consists of 14 residues. V lost 4 bases to trimming and J lost 3 bases; unmatched junction nucleotides: 5. In germline, CDR1 is SGHDT, CDR2 YYEEEE. CDR3 sequence reads: CASSPGQGHYGYTF. CDR3 DNA sequence: TGTGCCAGCAGCCCCGGACAGGGCCACTATGGCTACACCTTC.

The rearrangement joins TRBV6-5 to TRBJ1-2; 9 nucleotides line up with TRBD1. The germline V gene has CDR1 MNHEY and CDR2 SVGAGI. This CDR3 is built from 13 residues. Trimming at V came to 6 bases and at J to 7 bases, leaving 6 bases not matched to a gene. CDR3 coding DNA: TGTGCCAGCAGATTACAGGGGGCAAGTGGCTACACCTTC. Its protein is CASRLQGASGYTF.

This rearrangement joins TRBV7-2 to TRBJ2-5; D remains ambiguous. Trimming removed 3 bases at V and 5 bases at J, with 10 bases between. CDR1 SGHTA and CDR2 FQGNSA come from the germline V gene. This CDR3 contains 13 residues. CDR3 region: CASSLDVVETQYF. CDR3 sequence (DNA): TGTGCCAGCAGCTTGGACGTGGTGGAGACCCAGTACTTC.

In this sample, this clone turned up once. This chain links TRBV7-8 with TRBJ2-1; TRBD2 aligns across 12 bases. V dropped 4 bases and J dropped 0; count of bases not matched to a gene: 7. Germline CDR1 is SGHVS and CDR2 is FQNEAQ. The CDR3 runs 18 residues. This CDR3 is CASSSPGLAGSSYNEQFF. The CDR3 coding sequence is TGTGCCAGCAGCTCCCCGGGACTAGCGGGTAGCTCCTACAATGAGCAGTTCTTC.

V is TRBV21-1 and J is TRBJ1-1. TRBV21-1 is shown as a pseudogene. The CDR3 sequence is 14 residues long. In nucleotides, the CDR3 is TGTGCCAGCAGCATGCGGGGAGTGAAAACTGAAGCTTTCTTT. It yields the protein CASSMRGVKTEAFF.